This is a list of T cell receptor beta chains from one sample in a study of regulatory T cells in long-lasting Graves disease. TCRdb passed the multiplex PCR reads through MiXCR, listing each CDR3 protein once. Here the sample spans about 450,000 distinct CDR3 sequences, less than 15% being singletons. The same data also contributed to another study, on T cells in Graves' hyperthyroidism and ophthalmopathy.

The sequences come from peripheral blood mononuclear cells (PBMCs), collected at new diagnosis, from a patient treated with antithyroid drugs. These receptors were taken from a woman between 50 and 59 years old with Graves disease. Both conserved end residues are part of each CDR3. A D gene is named only where the DNA matches it firmly. The size entry is marked missing in some rows and otherwise reads once, few, many or a size class.

TRBJ1-6,NA,TRBV12-3/TRBV12-4,many,12,TGTGCCAGCAGTTTACCCGTTGGAGCCCTCCACTTT,CASSLPVGALHF
TRBJ1-1,NA,TRBV14,many,12,TGTGCCAGCAGCCCGGGGTCAGCTGAAGCTTTCTTT,CASSPGSAEAFF
TRBJ2-2,NA,TRBV9,NA,16,TGTGCCAGCAGCGTAGCTCGGGATGTATGGGGCGGGGAGCTGTTTTTT,CASSVARDVWGGELFF
TRBJ2-5,NA,TRBV28,many,14,TGTGCCAGCAGTTCAGCGGCTACCCAAGAGACCCAGTACTTC,CASSSAATQETQYF
TRBJ2-7,NA,TRBV12-3/TRBV12-4,NA,12,TGTGCCAGCAGTTTCGCGGGCCGCGAGCAGTACTTC,CASSFAGREQYF
TRBJ1-1,NA,TRBV28,many,15,TGTGCCAGCAGTTTATGGGGACGGGGTGGTACTGAAGCTTTCTTT,CASSLWGRGGTEAFF
TRBJ1-2,NA,TRBV5-1,few,15,TGCGCCAGCAGCTTGGCAATGGACAGTTCAGCGGTCTACACCTTC,CASSLAMDSSAVYTF
TRBJ1-1,NA,TRBV18,NA,16,TGTGCCAGCTCACCACCGGTGTTAGAGGGCCGGGCTGAAGCTTTCTTT,CASSPPVLEGRAEAFF
TRBJ2-1,NA,TRBV7-2,many,13,TGTGCCAGCAGCTCACAACTCAACAATGAGCAGTTCTTC,CASSSQLNNEQFF
TRBJ2-7,TRBD2,TRBV4-1,NA,17,TGCGCCAGCAGCCAAGACTCTAGCGGGATCTATGGCGACGAGCAGTACTTC,CASSQDSSGIYGDEQYF
TRBJ2-3,TRBD2,TRBV10-1,NA,16,TGCGCCAGCATGGCCGTGAGCGGGAGGGCCGAAGATACGCAGTATTTT,CASMAVSGRAEDTQYF
TRBJ1-2,NA,TRBV5-4,NA,13,TGTGCCAGCAGCTTGGACAGTATCTATGGCTACACCTTC,CASSLDSIYGYTF
TRBJ2-6,NA,TRBV5-1,NA,14,TGCGCCAGCGGGCAGGACTCTGGGGCCAACGTCCTGACTTTC,CASGQDSGANVLTF
TRBJ2-5,NA,TRBV6-1,many,13,TGTGCCAGCAGGGGGGACTACCAAGAGACCCAGTACTTC,CASRGDYQETQYF
TRBJ2-2,TRBD2,TRBV5-8,few,17,TGTGCCAGCAGCTTGCCTAGCGGGAGCTCGAACACCGGGGAGCTGTTTTTT,CASSLPSGSSNTGELFF
TRBJ2-7,NA,TRBV3-1,many,15,TGTGCCAGCAGCCGCCCCGGAGGGGTGGTCTACGAGCAGTACTTC,CASSRPGGVVYEQYF
TRBJ2-4,NA,TRBV9,few,14,TGTGCCAGCAGCCCCGGGACTTCCTGGGGCATTCAGTACTTC,CASSPGTSWGIQYF
TRBJ2-7,NA,TRBV29-1,few,12,TGCAGCGCTGGAACCGGGACCTACGAGCAGTACTTC,CSAGTGTYEQYF
TRBJ2-7,NA,TRBV20-1,NA,12,TGCAGTGCAGAGGGAAGGGGCGGCGAGCAGTACTTC,CSAEGRGGEQYF
TRBJ2-3,NA,TRBV9,NA,16,TGTGCCAGCAGCGCAGCGAGTCTTAGTAGGACAGATACGCAGTATTTT,CASSAASLSRTDTQYF
TRBJ2-7,TRBD2,TRBV28,many,21,TGTGCCAGCAGTTTATTTCTTAGAGCTGCGCTAGCGGGAGGGCTGACCTACGAGCAGTACTTC,CASSLFLRAALAGGLTYEQYF
TRBJ2-7,NA,TRBV5-1,NA,14,TGCGCCAGCAGCTTGGCCGACTTAGTCGACGAGCAGTACTTC,CASSLADLVDEQYF
TRBJ2-5,NA,TRBV28,many,15,TGTGCCAGCGGAAAAACTGGACTGCTCGGGGAGACCCAGTACTTC,CASGKTGLLGETQYF
TRBJ2-5,TRBD2,TRBV27,many,16,TGTGCCAGCAGTCCCCTGGGGACTAGCGAGGTAGAGACCCAGTACTTC,CASSPLGTSEVETQYF
TRBJ1-4,NA,TRBV7-9,NA,13,TGTGCCAGCAGCTACGCTACGGGGCTAAAACTGTTTTTT,CASSYATGLKLFF
TRBJ2-3,TRBD2,TRBV6-1,many,15,TGTGCCAGCAGTACTAGCGGGGCCAGCACAGATACGCAGTATTTT,CASSTSGASTDTQYF
TRBJ1-2,NA,TRBV3-1,few,12,TGTGCCAGCAGCCAACCGGGCCCCGGCTACACCTTC,CASSQPGPGYTF
TRBJ2-2,NA,TRBV28,many,15,TGTGCCAGCAGTTTATTTCGGGGCCCCACCGGGGAGCTGTTTTTT,CASSLFRGPTGELFF
TRBJ1-2,NA,TRBV2,many,11,TGTGCCAGCCTCGGGGACTATGGCTACACCTTC,CASLGDYGYTF